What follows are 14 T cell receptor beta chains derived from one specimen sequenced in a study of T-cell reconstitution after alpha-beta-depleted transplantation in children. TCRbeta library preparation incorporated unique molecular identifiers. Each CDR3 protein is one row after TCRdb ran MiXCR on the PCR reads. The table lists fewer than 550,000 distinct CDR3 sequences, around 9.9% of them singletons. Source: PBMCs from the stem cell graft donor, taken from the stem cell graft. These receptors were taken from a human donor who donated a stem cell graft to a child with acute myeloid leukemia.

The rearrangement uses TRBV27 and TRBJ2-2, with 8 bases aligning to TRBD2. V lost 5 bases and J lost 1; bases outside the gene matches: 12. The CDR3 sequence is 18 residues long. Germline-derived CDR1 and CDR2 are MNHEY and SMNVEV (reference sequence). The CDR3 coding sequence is TGTGCCAGCAGTCTTGGGGCTAGCGGGCCCTTGAACACCGGGGAGCTGTTTTTT. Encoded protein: CASSLGASGPLNTGELFF.

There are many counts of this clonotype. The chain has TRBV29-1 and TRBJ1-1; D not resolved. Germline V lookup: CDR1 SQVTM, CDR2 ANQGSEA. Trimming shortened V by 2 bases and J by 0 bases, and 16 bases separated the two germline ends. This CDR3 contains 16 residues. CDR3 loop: CSVEPPIGFMNTEAFF. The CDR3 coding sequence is TGCAGCGTTGAACCCCCCATAGGATTTATGAACACTGAAGCTTTCTTT.

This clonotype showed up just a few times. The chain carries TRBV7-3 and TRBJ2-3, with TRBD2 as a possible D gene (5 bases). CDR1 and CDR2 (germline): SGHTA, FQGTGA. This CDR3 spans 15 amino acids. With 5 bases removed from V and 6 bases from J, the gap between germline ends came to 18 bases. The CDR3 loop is CASSNPGSGWDTQYF. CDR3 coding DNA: TGTGCCAGCAGCAACCCGGGGTCTGGGTGGGATACGCAGTATTTT.

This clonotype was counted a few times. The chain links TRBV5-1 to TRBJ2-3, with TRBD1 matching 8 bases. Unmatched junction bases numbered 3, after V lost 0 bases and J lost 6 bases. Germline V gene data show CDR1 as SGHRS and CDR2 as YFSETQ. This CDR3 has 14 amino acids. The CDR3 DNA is TGCGCCAGCAGCTTGGACAGGGGGGAGGATACGCAGTATTTT. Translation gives CASSLDRGEDTQYF. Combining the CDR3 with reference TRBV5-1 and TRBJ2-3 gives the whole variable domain KAGVTQTPRYLIKTRGQQVTLSCSPISGHRSVSWYQQTPGQGLQFLFEYFSETQRNKGNFPGRFSGRQFSNSRSEMNVSTLELGDSALYLCASSLDRGEDTQYFGPGTRLTVL.

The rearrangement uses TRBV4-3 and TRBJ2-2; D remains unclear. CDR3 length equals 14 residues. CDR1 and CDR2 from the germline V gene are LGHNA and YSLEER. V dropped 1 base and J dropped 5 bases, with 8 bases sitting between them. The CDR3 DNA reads TGCGCCAGCAGCCAAGTTTCGGCAACCGGGGAGCTGTTTTTT. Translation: CASSQVSATGELFF.

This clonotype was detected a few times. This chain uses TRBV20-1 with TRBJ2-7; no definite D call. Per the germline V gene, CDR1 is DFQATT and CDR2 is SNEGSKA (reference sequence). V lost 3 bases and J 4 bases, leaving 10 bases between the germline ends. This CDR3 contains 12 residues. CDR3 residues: CSASPLIYEQYV. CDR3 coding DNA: TGCAGTGCTAGCCCCTTGATATACGAGCAGTACGTC.

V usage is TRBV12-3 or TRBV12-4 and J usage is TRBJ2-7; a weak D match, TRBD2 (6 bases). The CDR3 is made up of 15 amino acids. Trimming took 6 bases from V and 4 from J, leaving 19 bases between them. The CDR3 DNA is TGTGCCAGCAGCTCCGGGGTGGGAGGTTCTTACGAGCAGTACTTC. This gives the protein CASSSGVGGSYEQYF.

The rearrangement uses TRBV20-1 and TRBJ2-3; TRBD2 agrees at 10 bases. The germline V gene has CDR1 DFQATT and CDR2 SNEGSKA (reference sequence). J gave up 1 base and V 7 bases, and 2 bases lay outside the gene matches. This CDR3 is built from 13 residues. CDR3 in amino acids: CSGLAGGTDTQYF. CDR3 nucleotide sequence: TGCAGTGGCCTAGCGGGGGGCACAGATACGCAGTATTTT.

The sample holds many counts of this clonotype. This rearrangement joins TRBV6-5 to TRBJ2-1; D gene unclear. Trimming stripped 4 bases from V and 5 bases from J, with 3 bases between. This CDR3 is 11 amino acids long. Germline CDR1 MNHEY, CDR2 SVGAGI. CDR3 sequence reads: CASSSHNEQFF. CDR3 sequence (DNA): TGTGCCAGCAGTTCCCACAATGAGCAGTTCTTC.

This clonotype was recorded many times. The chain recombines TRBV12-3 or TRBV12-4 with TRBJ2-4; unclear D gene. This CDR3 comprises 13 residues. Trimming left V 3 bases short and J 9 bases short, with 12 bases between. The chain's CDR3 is CASSFSESAIQYF. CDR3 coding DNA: TGTGCCAGCAGTTTTTCTGAGTCAGCCATTCAGTACTTC.

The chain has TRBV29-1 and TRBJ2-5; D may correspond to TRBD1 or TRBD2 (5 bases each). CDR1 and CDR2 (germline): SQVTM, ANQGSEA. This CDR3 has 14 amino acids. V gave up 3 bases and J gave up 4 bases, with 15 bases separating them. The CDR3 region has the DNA TGCAGCGTTGAGAAGGGGACGGGTAGAGAGACCCAGTACTTC. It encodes CSVEKGTGRETQYF.

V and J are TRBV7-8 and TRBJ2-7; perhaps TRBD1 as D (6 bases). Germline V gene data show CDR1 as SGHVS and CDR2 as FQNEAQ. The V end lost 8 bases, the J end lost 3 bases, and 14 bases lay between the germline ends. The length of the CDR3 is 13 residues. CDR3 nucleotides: TGTGCCAGCGGACCGGGACATATCTACGAGCAGTACTTC. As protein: CASGPGHIYEQYF.

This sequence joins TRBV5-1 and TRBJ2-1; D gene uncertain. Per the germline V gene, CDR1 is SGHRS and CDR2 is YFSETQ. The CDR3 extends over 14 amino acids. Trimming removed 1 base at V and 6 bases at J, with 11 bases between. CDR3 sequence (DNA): TGCGCCAGCAGCTTGTCAGGAACATTCAATGAGCAGTTCTTC. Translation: CASSLSGTFNEQFF.

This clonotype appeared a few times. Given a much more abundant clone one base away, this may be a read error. The CDR3 sequence: CASSLTSRNTGELFF. In DNA form, the CDR3 reads TGCGCCAGCAGCTTGACTAGCAGGAACACCGGGGAGCTGTTTTTT. The chain couples TRBV5-1 to TRBJ2-2, with D possibly matching TRBD2 (6 bases). There are 15 residues in the CDR3. Trimming took 1 base from V and 1 from J, leaving 8 bases between them. Germline V gene sequence: CDR1 SGHRS, CDR2 YFSETQ. Combining the CDR3 with reference TRBV5-1 and TRBJ2-2 gives the whole variable domain KAGVTQTPRYLIKTRGQQVTLSCSPISGHRSVSWYQQTPGQGLQFLFEYFSETQRNKGNFPGRFSGRQFSNSRSEMNVSTLELGDSALYLCASSLTSRNTGELFFGEGSRLTVL.